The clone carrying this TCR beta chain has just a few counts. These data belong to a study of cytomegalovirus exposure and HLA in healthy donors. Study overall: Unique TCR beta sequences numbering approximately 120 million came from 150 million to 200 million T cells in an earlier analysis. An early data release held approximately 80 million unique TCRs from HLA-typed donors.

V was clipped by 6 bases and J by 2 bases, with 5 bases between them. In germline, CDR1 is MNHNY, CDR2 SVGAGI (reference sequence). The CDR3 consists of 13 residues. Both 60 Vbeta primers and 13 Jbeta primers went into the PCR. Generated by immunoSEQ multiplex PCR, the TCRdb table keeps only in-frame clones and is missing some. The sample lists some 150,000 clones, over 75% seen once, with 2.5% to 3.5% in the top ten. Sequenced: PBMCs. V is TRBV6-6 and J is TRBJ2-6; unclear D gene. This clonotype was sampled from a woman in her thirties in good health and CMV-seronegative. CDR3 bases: TGTGCCAGCAGACCTACTGGGGCCAACGTCCTGACTTTC. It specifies CASRPTGANVLTF.